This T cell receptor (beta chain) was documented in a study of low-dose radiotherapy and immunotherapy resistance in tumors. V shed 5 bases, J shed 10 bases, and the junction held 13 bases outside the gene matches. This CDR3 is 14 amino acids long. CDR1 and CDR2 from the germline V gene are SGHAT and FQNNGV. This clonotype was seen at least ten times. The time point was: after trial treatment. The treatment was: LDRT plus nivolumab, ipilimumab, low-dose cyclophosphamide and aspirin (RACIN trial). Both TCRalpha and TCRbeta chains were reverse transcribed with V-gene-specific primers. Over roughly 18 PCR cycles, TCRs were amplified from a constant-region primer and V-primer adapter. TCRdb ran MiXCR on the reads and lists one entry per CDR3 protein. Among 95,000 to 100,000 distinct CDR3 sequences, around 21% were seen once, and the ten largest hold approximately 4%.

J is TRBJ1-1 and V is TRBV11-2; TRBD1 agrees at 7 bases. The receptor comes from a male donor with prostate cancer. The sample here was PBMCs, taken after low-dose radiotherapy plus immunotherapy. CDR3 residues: CASSPNPQGIGAFF. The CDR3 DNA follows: TGTGCCAGCAGCCCTAACCCACAGGGGATCGGAGCTTTCTTT. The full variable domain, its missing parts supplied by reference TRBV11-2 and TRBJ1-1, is EAGVAQSPRYKIIEKRQSVAFWCNPISGHATLYWYQQILGQGPKLLIQFQNNGVVDDSQLPKDRFSAERLKGVDSTLKIQPAKLEDSAVYLCASSPNPQGIGAFFGQGTRLTVV.